This entry features one TCR beta chain sequence. What this receptor recognizes is not known. A junction boundary mismatches the germline segment, possibly from a read error. The library was obtained by multiplex PCR. Sequencing was performed on an Illumina HiSeq 2500. TCRbeta libraries were constructed through three rounds of nested PCR with primers (Table S4) according to protocols modified from ARM-PCR. Before sequencing, PCR products in the 200-500 bp range were cut out of the gel and cleaned up using the QIAquick gel extraction kit. Under the source paper's analysis protocol: Reads were cleaned using Trimmomatic, were merged into complete CDR3 sequences using FLASH, and were assigned to V(D)J germline segments using MiTCR. Clonal diversity was computed as the inverse Simpson's index with VDJtools. A read counted as productive if the sequence was in-frame and lacked a premature stop codon. Clones were called with MiXCR by TCRdb after fastp trimmed the public reads at Q25, and only in-frame beta chains were retained. Each CDR3 protein appears once, grouped with its most common genes and DNA. TCRdb, rather than the study authors, made the V and J calls. This sample is represented by some 51,000 distinct CDR3 sequences; more than 55% of them were singletons. Clones ranked in the top ten supply approximately 30% of the sample.

This sample is drawn from a study of tumor and adjacent non-tumor tissue in lung cancer (dated by TCRdb to 2017 to 2018). In terms of the full investigation: By cancer type, the cohort comprised 11 to 12 adenocarcinoma patients, 2 squamous cell carcinoma patients and 1 small cell lung cancer patient. The 15 or so patients were aged roughly 31 to 80 years, included 10 men and 5 women, and had TNM stage I to III disease. Sequencing produced approximately 130 million productive TCRbeta reads in total, an average of about 4.17 million reads per sample. Bulk TCRbeta repertoires were compared between lung tumor tissue and matched distant non-tumor lung tissue obtained from around 16 lung cancer patients. For each patient, one tumor sample and one normal lung sample were taken, giving approximately 30 paired specimens that underwent TCRbeta CDR3 sequencing.

The full study reports these points: Neither the sequencing platform nor unique molecular identifiers are named or mentioned anywhere in the methods. Because peripheral blood was not sequenced, the blood TCRbeta repertoires of the lung cancer patients in the study went unexamined. TCR diversity (inverse Simpson) was significantly higher in tumor than in normal lung tissue (about 400 vs 150, P = 0.0075, Mann-Whitney U test). A significantly larger cumulative share of the repertoire was made up by the top 100 clones in normal lung than in tumor tissue. The cohort had only about 16 patients, and the authors noted that larger samples and more detailed clinical data are needed. TCR diversity was significantly higher in younger patients, and higher tumor TCR diversity was associated with shorter overall and disease-free survival.

Bulk unsorted tissue served as the source for RNA extraction, and RNA quality was assessed using a NanoDrop ND-1000 and an Agilent 2100. For the normal lung samples, distant non-tumor tissue was collected more than 3 cm away from the tumor edge. Newly diagnosed lung cancer patients without prior chemotherapy who had been admitted for thoracic surgery in China between August and November 2014 were enrolled as donors. Patients with previous radiotherapy or chemotherapy, or with another concurrent cancer, were excluded from the study. Surgical tissue pieces of 1-2 cm3 were preserved in RNAlater solution and were kept at -80 degrees C until use. The specimen sequenced was distant non-tumor lung tissue. This TCR derives from a woman in her 70s with non-small cell lung cancer.

The encoded CDR3 is CVSSLRGPGVAGHTF. The bases read TGTGTCAGCAGCTTGAGGGGGCCAGGGGTGGCTGGCCACACCTTC. This receptor chain uses TRBV5-4 and TRBJ1-2; 7 bases in the junction line up with TRBD1. For CDR1 and CDR2, the germline V gene (reference sequence) lists SGHNT and YYREEE. The CDR3 holds 15 amino acids from the cysteine to the phenylalanine. The CDR3 DNA has 45 bases and is translated from base 1. The CDR3, completed at both ends by the reference TRBV5-4 and TRBJ1-2 genes, gives the full variable domain ETGVTQSPTHLIKTRGQQVTLRCSSQSGHNTVSWYQQALGQGPQFIFQYYREEENGRGNFPPRFSGLQFPNYSSELNVNALELDDSALYLCVSSLRGPGVAGHTFGSGTRLTVV.